This T cell receptor beta chain originates from a study of T cells after yellow fever vaccination. V was clipped by 4 bases and J by 0 bases; unmatched bases: 9. The germline CDR1 and CDR2 sequences are MNHEY and SVGEGT. The CDR3 is made up of 18 amino acids. Using its own MiXCR run on the 5' RACE reads, TCRdb lists one record per CDR3 protein. This sample has 350,000 to 450,000 distinct CDR3 sequences, with over 15% found just once. The TCR comes from a man younger than 30 who received the YFV17D yellow fever vaccine. V and J are TRBV6-2 or TRBV6-3 and TRBJ2-6; 7 bases are a match to TRBD1. The sample here was PBMCs, taken before the yellow fever booster vaccination. The CDR3 region has the DNA TGTGCCAGCAGTTCCCCCCGGGGACAGAGCTCTGGGGCCAACGTCCTGACTTTC. As protein: CASSSPRGQSSGANVLTF.